The 3 T cell receptor beta chains listed next were all sequenced from one sample in a study of blood T cell repertoires in COVID-19. Sequencing was performed with immunoSEQ multiplex PCR; in TCRdb, only in-frame clones are kept and a portion is missing. The sample has around 270,000 clones, 80% to 90% seen once. The specimen was PBMCs or T cells enriched from blood (not recorded which). The origin of the receptors is a woman between 25 and 40 years old who had recovered from COVID-19.

The chain uses TRBV9 and TRBJ2-7; maybe TRBD2 (6 bases). Trimming took off 0 bases at V and 5 bases at J, with 9 bases between the two ends. The CDR3 is 13 amino acids. Germline V gene lookup returns CDR1 SGDLS and CDR2 YYNGEE. CDR3 sequence: CASSVGRGNEQYF. The CDR3 DNA sequence: TGTGCCAGCAGCGTAGGGCGGGGTAACGAGCAGTACTTC.

This sequence joins TRBV7-8 and TRBJ2-7, with 7 bases that match TRBD1. The CDR3 consists of 15 residues. Unmatched junction bases numbered 11, after V lost 6 bases and J lost 3 bases. Germline CDR1 is SGHVS and CDR2 is FQNEAQ. The CDR3: CASRRQGTAVYEQYF. CDR3 coding DNA: TGTGCCAGCAGGAGACAGGGTACCGCAGTCTACGAGCAGTACTTC.

V usage is TRBV9 and J usage is TRBJ1-3, with unresolved D. The CDR3 consists of 16 residues. V gave up 0 bases and J gave up 0 bases, with 10 bases separating them. CDR1 is SGDLS and CDR2 is YYNGEE in the germline V gene. The CDR3 DNA follows: TGTGCCAGCAGCGTAGCGACGGGATACTCTGGAAACACCATATATTTT. It specifies CASSVATGYSGNTIYF.